This TCR beta chain was documented in a study of CD8+CD57+ T cells in acquired aplastic anemia (dated by TCRdb to 2016 to 2019). Regarding the research as a whole: On average, sorted CD4+ and CD8+ cells yielded 3.2 ug of extracted DNA, with a range of about 0.18 to 30 ug. CD8+CD57+ expansion was defined as frequency above the mean frequency observed in healthy subjects.

General conclusions and limits of the study: Between patients and healthy controls, no significant difference in CD8+ Simpson's diversity was found (P=0.060). Roughly 30 CD8+ CDR3 sequences were found to be shared between patients and controls, but these sequences appeared to be highly expressed in patients and within the immunodominant clones of the patients.

At the junction V is shortened by 0 bases and J by 4 bases; bases outside the gene matches: 7. CDR1 and CDR2, looked up from the germline V gene, are SGHDT and YYEEEE. The CDR3 runs 16 residues from the cysteine to the phenylalanine. The CDR3 DNA has 48 bases and is translated from base 1. Patients chosen for sequencing had shown expansion of CD8+CD57+ cells by flow cytometry. All patients had severe acquired aplastic anemia diagnosed by International Study of Aplastic Anemia and Agranulocytosis and Camitta criteria. No patient had received any therapy when blood was sampled. In the study, sorted CD4+ and CD8+ blood T cells from patients with severe aplastic anemia and from healthy subjects underwent deep sequencing of TCR repertoires. Patients were enrolled in the USA under clinicaltrials.gov protocols 00001620, 01623167, 00001397, 00071045, 00081523 and 00961064. Ficoll-Paque density gradient centrifugation was used to isolate peripheral blood mononuclear cells. CD4+ and CD8+ T cells were sorted by FACS or magnetic beads before DNA extraction.

TCR beta VDJ combination and CDR3 sequence profiling used genomic DNA as the template. TCR repertoire sequencing was run on an Illumina HiSeq 2000. As for how the authors treated the data: TRBV/TRBJ rearrangement plots, CDR3 size and DJ length profiles, and Simpson's diversity index were used to evaluate the repertoires. The most abundant DNA sequence in the deep sequencing data was taken as the immunodominant clone. CDR3 amino acid sequences were screened for sharing across subjects and compared with published repertoires and the VDJdb database. TCRdb applied fastp at Q25 and MiXCR to the public reads, then kept only in-frame beta chains. Merged by CDR3 protein, the rows form single entries marked with the most common genes and DNA. These V and J calls originate from TCRdb's pipeline instead of the authors' own analysis. In all, the sample holds roughly 250,000 distinct CDR3 sequences, and around 82% of those were seen once. In total, the top ten clones hold about 41% of the sample.

As concerns this clonotype: Its cognate antigen has yet to be identified. No qualities accompany the bases; no much larger clone lies one base away.

This receptor was obtained from a human donor with aplastic anemia. Source material: sorted CD4+, CD8+, or CD8+CD57+ T cells (not recorded which) from PBMCs. This chain joins TRBV5-6 to TRBJ2-1, with 7 central nucleotides matching TRBD2. The nucleotide sequence reads as follows: TGTGCCAGCAGCTTGGAGCGGGACTACCCATACAATGAGCAGTTCTTC. The translation is CASSLERDYPYNEQFF.